The 25 T cell receptor beta chains in this list originate from one sample, sequenced in a study of CD8 T cells in Susac syndrome. Reverse transcription of roughly 0.5 to 1 ug RNA was carried out with random hexamers. One entry per CDR3 protein results from TCRdb running MiXCR on the immunoSEQ multiplex PCR reads. Among about 140,000 distinct CDR3 sequences listed, roughly 94% were seen once. The sequenced material came from CD8+ T cells from PBMCs. The receptors derive from a human donor with Susac syndrome.

The rearrangement links TRBV27 to TRBJ2-4, with D possibly matching TRBD1 (6 bases). V shed 6 bases and J shed 0 bases, with 15 bases lying between them. Germline loops: CDR1 MNHEY, CDR2 SMNVEV (reference sequence). The CDR3 length is 16 residues. CDR3 loop: CASSPGQIIAKNIQYF. CDR3 DNA: TGTGCCAGCAGCCCAGGACAGATAATAGCCAAAAACATTCAGTACTTC.

The V call is TRBV28, the J call TRBJ1-3; D is undetermined. V was clipped by 3 bases and J by 0 bases, with 9 bases between them. CDR1 MDHEN and CDR2 SYDVKM come from the germline V gene. The length of the CDR3 is 15 residues. CDR3 coding DNA: TGTGCCAGCAGTTTGGAGGGTCTCTCTGGAAACACCATATATTTT. Protein sequence: CASSLEGLSGNTIYF.

This sequence joins TRBV7-8 and TRBJ2-1; the D call may be TRBD1 or TRBD2 (7 bases each). V was clipped by 7 bases and J by 8 bases, with 21 bases between them. This CDR3 region has 15 residues. Germline V gene data show CDR1 as SGHVS and CDR2 as FQNEAQ. The CDR3 reads CASTPLPGGVHEQFF. In nucleotides, the CDR3 is TGTGCCAGCACACCCCTTCCAGGGGGGGTCCATGAGCAGTTCTTC.

Only one count was recorded for this clonotype. This rearrangement joins TRBV29-1 to TRBJ1-1; D may be TRBD1 (6 bases). Trimming took 7 bases from V and 1 from J, leaving 13 bases between them. The germline V gene encodes CDR1 SQVTM and CDR2 ANQGSEA. This CDR3 is built from 13 residues. CDR3 in amino acids: CSAQGRTNTEAFF. In nucleotides, the CDR3 is TGCAGCGCCCAGGGGCGGACGAACACTGAAGCTTTCTTT.

The table lists this clonotype with a few counts. CDR3 coding DNA: TGTGCCAGCAGTTTAGGGACCTACAATGAGCAGTTCTTC. It yields the protein CASSLGTYNEQFF. This chain connects TRBV27 to TRBJ2-1; D call uncertain. Germline loops: CDR1 MNHEY, CDR2 SMNVEV (reference sequence). Trimming shortened V by 2 bases and J by 2 bases, and 4 bases separated the two germline ends. The CDR3 is 13 residues long.

The chain is built from TRBV29-1 and TRBJ2-3; 9 nucleotides align to TRBD2. Looked up from germline, CDR1 is SQVTM and CDR2 is ANQGSEA. The CDR3 runs 19 residues. V lost 6 bases, J lost 2 bases, and 21 bases stayed unmatched. The chain's CDR3 is CSVKPTSGRGWSLTDTQYF. The CDR3 nucleotides are TGCAGCGTCAAACCGACTAGCGGCCGAGGATGGTCCCTCACAGATACGCAGTATTTT.

The chain is built from TRBV5-6 and TRBJ2-3, with D hard to call. This CDR3 comprises 14 residues. The germline V and J ends were trimmed by 4 bases and 1 base, with 10 bases remaining between them. Germline-derived CDR1 and CDR2 are SGHDT and YYEEEE. CDR3 amino acids: CASSHPSGTDTQYF. The CDR3, as DNA: TGTGCCAGCAGCCACCCCTCAGGCACAGATACGCAGTATTTT.

The V and J genes are TRBV12-3 or TRBV12-4 and TRBJ1-5, with D perhaps TRBD1 (6 bases). The CDR3 has 15 amino acids. Deletions cut 8 bases from V and 4 bases from J, with 18 bases between. The CDR3 spells CASLSSDRLNQPQHF. DNA of the CDR3: TGTGCCAGCTTATCTTCGGACAGACTTAATCAGCCCCAGCATTTT.

J is TRBJ2-6 and V is TRBV11-1, with TRBD1 matching 10 bases. The CDR3 is 20 amino acids. Per the germline V gene, CDR1 is SGHAT and CDR2 is FQDESV (reference sequence). V lost 5 bases to trimming and J lost 0 bases; unmatched junction nucleotides: 13. CDR3 sequence reads: CASSPPAGTGVSSGANVLTF. CDR3 nucleotide sequence: TGTGCCAGCAGCCCACCGGCCGGGACAGGGGTCAGCTCTGGGGCCAACGTCCTGACTTTC. The variable domain in full, completed from reference TRBV11-1 and TRBJ2-6, reads EAEVAQSPRYKITEKSQAVAFWCDPISGHATLYWYRQILGQGPELLVQFQDESVVDDSQLPKDRFSAERLKGVDSTLKIQPAELGDSAMYLCASSPPAGTGVSSGANVLTFGAGSRLTVL.

This clonotype was counted a single time. The genes are TRBV12-3 or TRBV12-4 and TRBJ2-5; 7 bases align to TRBD1. Losses at the gene ends were 5 bases for V and 5 bases for J; bases not matched to a gene: 11. The CDR3 spans 15 residues. The CDR3 DNA follows: TGTGCCAGCAGTACTACGGACAGGTTGGGGGAGACCCAGTACTTC. Translation: CASSTTDRLGETQYF.

This sequence joins TRBV5-4 and TRBJ2-2, with D perhaps matching TRBD2 (6 bases). This CDR3 region has 16 residues. V was cut by 2 bases and J by 7 bases, with 18 bases left in between. CDR1 and CDR2 (germline): SGHNT, YYREEE (reference sequence). CDR3 DNA: TGTGCCAGCAGCTTAATGGAGGGCCTTATAGGCGGGGAGCTGTTTTTT. It yields the protein CASSLMEGLIGGELFF.

The chain uses TRBV4-1 and TRBJ1-2, with D unresolved. CDR3 size: 16 residues. V was clipped by 4 bases and J by 8 bases, with 23 bases between them. CDR1 is MGHRA, CDR2 YSYEKL, per germline. CDR3 sequence reads: CASSLPHPPGPRGYTF. The CDR3 bases are TGCGCCAGCAGCCTACCCCACCCCCCGGGCCCTAGAGGCTACACCTTC.

The gene calls are TRBV14 and TRBJ2-7; 8 positions agree with TRBD1. The germline CDR1 and CDR2 sequences are SGHDN and FVKESK. CDR3 size: 16 residues. Trimming took 1 base from V and 3 from J; bases not matched to a gene: 8. The CDR3 sequence is CASSQATGDPNYEQYF. CDR3 bases: TGTGCCAGCAGCCAAGCGACAGGGGACCCAAACTACGAGCAGTACTTC.

V gene TRBV27 combines with J gene TRBJ2-7; TRBD1 matches 11 bases. With 8 bases clipped from V and 0 bases from J, the junction kept 6 bases outside the gene matches. The CDR3 spans 15 residues. Germline V gene lookup returns CDR1 MNHEY and CDR2 SMNVEV (reference sequence). CDR3 DNA: TGTGCCAGCCCCAGAGGGACAGGGGGCTCCTACGAGCAGTACTTC. Protein sequence: CASPRGTGGSYEQYF.

The rearrangement joins TRBV13 to TRBJ2-7; TRBD1 aligns across 8 bases. CDR1 is PRHDT, CDR2 FYEKMQ, per germline (reference sequence). The CDR3 totals 15 residues. V gave up 5 bases and J gave up 3 bases; unmatched junction bases: 9. The CDR3 coding sequence is TGTGCCAGCAGCCTTTCCGGGACAGGTCACTACGAGCAGTACTTC. Its protein product is CASSLSGTGHYEQYF.

The rearrangement links TRBV20-1 to TRBJ2-1; 7 positions agree with TRBD2. This CDR3 comprises 16 residues. Germline V gene lookup returns CDR1 DFQATT and CDR2 SNEGSKA (reference sequence). V dropped 3 bases and J dropped 5; count of bases not matched to a gene: 13. The chain's CDR3 is CSARVTSYSFDNEQFF. For the CDR3, the DNA is TGCAGTGCTAGGGTGACTAGCTATTCCTTTGACAATGAGCAGTTCTTC.

The V and J genes are TRBV5-1 and TRBJ2-1; D not certain. The V gene lost 4 bases and the J gene lost 15 bases, with 20 bases spanning the gap. The germline V gene has CDR1 SGHRS and CDR2 YFSETQ. The CDR3 totals 13 residues. Written as DNA, the CDR3 is TGCGCCAGCAGCCCCGAGACCGGACCCCGGTCGTTCTTC. This sequence encodes CASSPETGPRSFF. Supplemented by reference TRBV5-1 and TRBJ2-1, the full variable domain reads KAGVTQTPRYLIKTRGQQVTLSCSPISGHRSVSWYQQTPGQGLQFLFEYFSETQRNKGNFPGRFSGRQFSNSRSEMNVSTLELGDSALYLCASSPETGPRSFFGPGTRLTVL.

This chain uses TRBV2 with TRBJ2-7, with TRBD2 identical over 12 bases. V dropped 6 bases and J dropped 0; count of bases not matched to a gene: 3. This CDR3 is built from 15 residues. In germline, CDR1 is SNHLY, CDR2 FYNNEI. The CDR3: CASRLAGGYSYEQYF. The CDR3 bases are TGTGCCAGCAGACTAGCGGGGGGCTACTCCTACGAGCAGTACTTC.

The rearrangement uses TRBV27 and TRBJ2-7; 10 nucleotides match TRBD2. V lost 5 bases to trimming and J lost 7 bases; unmatched junction nucleotides: 14. CDR3 size: 16 residues. Germline assignment: CDR1 MNHEY and CDR2 SMNVEV (reference sequence). This CDR3 reads CASSAQLAGLRGEQYF. As DNA, the CDR3 is TGTGCCAGCAGTGCACAACTAGCGGGGTTGCGCGGTGAGCAGTACTTC.

V usage is TRBV7-6 and J usage is TRBJ2-7, with 8 positions matching TRBD2. CDR3 size: 17 residues. Germline lookup yields CDR1 SGHVS and CDR2 FNYEAQ. The ends lost 3 bases at V and 3 bases at J; junction bases unmatched: 13. The CDR3 sequence is CASSFSLAGRGFYEQYF. Here the CDR3 DNA reads TGTGCCAGCAGCTTTTCCCTAGCGGGCCGGGGCTTCTACGAGCAGTACTTC.

J is TRBJ2-3 and V is TRBV9, with D tentatively TRBD1 (6 bases). Germline V gene lookup returns CDR1 SGDLS and CDR2 YYNGEE. V shed 5 bases and J shed 2 bases, with 9 bases lying between them. The CDR3 runs to 13 residues. CDR3 region: CASSGQNTDTQYF. Written as DNA, the CDR3 is TGTGCCAGCAGTGGACAGAACACAGATACGCAGTATTTT.

CDR3 in amino acids: CASSFLAGGSGELFF. In DNA form, the CDR3 reads TGTGCCAGCAGCTTCCTAGCGGGAGGTTCCGGGGAGCTGTTTTTT. This chain joins TRBV7-9 and TRBJ2-2, with TRBD2 matching over 11 bases. The trim removed 3 bases at V and 6 bases at J, leaving 3 bases unmatched. This CDR3 comprises 15 residues. The germline V gene encodes CDR1 SEHNR and CDR2 FQNEAQ (reference sequence). Full variable domain (rest looked up from reference TRBV7-9 and TRBJ2-2): DTGVSQNPRHKITKRGQNVTFRCDPISEHNRLYWYRQTLGQGPEFLTYFQNEAQLEKSRLLSDRFSAERPKGSFSTLEIQRTEQGDSAMYLCASSFLAGGSGELFFGEGSRLTVL.

The chain carries TRBV6-1 and TRBJ2-1; D unclear. The germline V and J ends were trimmed by 8 bases and 10 bases, with 12 bases remaining between them. Germline V lookup: CDR1 MNHNS, CDR2 SASEGT. The CDR3 is made up of 11 amino acids. In DNA form, the CDR3 reads TGTGCCAGCCTGGACGGTTTGGAGCAGTTCTTC. Translating gives CASLDGLEQFF.

For the CDR3, the DNA is TGTGCCAGTAGTATAGATGGGACAGGCCCCACTGAAGCTTTCTTT. This sequence encodes CASSIDGTGPTEAFF. The J gene is TRBJ1-1, the V gene TRBV19, with 8 positions matching TRBD1. The CDR3 is made up of 15 amino acids. CDR1 and CDR2 (germline): LNHDA, SQIVND (reference sequence). The V and J ends lost 0 bases and 4 bases, in that order; junction bases with no gene match: 4.

This clonotype was counted a single time. The chain has TRBV7-9 and TRBJ2-1; D is possibly TRBD1 or TRBD2 (5 bases each). The V end lost 5 bases, the J end lost 7 bases, and 15 bases lay between the germline ends. There are 14 residues in the CDR3. The germline V gene encodes CDR1 SEHNR and CDR2 FQNEAQ (reference sequence). CDR3 sequence (DNA): TGTGCCAGCAGCCCGAGGGACCCAAGGAATGAGCAGTTCTTC. Encoded protein: CASSPRDPRNEQFF. Combining the CDR3 with reference TRBV7-9 and TRBJ2-1 gives the whole variable domain DTGVSQNPRHKITKRGQNVTFRCDPISEHNRLYWYRQTLGQGPEFLTYFQNEAQLEKSRLLSDRFSAERPKGSFSTLEIQRTEQGDSAMYLCASSPRDPRNEQFFGPGTRLTVL.